A single sample is the source of the 30 T cell receptor beta chains below, sequenced in a study of glioma-infiltrating T cells after dendritic cell vaccination. Here immunoSEQ multiplex PCR was the method, and the copy in TCRdb shows in-frame clones only, minus some. In the table there are tens of thousands of clones, 70% to 90% of which are singletons. Sequences were derived from blood, sampled before dendritic cell vaccination. The receptor set was obtained from a human donor with glioblastoma.

A few counts support this clone. The rearrangement uses TRBV30 and TRBJ1-5; D unclear. Germline V gives CDR1 GTSNPN, CDR2 SVGIG (reference sequence). The CDR3 contains 16 residues. The V end was cut by 0 bases, the J end by 4 bases, with 16 bases between. The chain's CDR3 is CAWSVEGFGLNQPQHF. The CDR3 DNA follows: TGTGCCTGGAGTGTAGAGGGTTTCGGACTAAATCAGCCCCAGCATTTT.

The V gene is TRBV19, the J gene TRBJ2-7; unclear D gene. V was clipped by 3 bases and J by 3 bases, with 15 bases between them. The CDR3 sequence is 15 residues long. Germline V gene data show CDR1 as LNHDA and CDR2 as SQIVND (reference sequence). For the CDR3, the DNA is TGTGCCAGTAGTATCGACGCGGTCGGCAGCTACGAGCAGTACTTC. Protein product: CASSIDAVGSYEQYF.

The gene calls are TRBV19 and TRBJ2-2, with a weak D call TRBD1 (6 bases). This CDR3 has 13 residues. Germline V gene data show CDR1 as LNHDA and CDR2 as SQIVND (reference sequence). Trimming took off 5 bases at V and 6 bases at J, with 10 bases between the two ends. The CDR3 loop is CASSYRVAGELFF. CDR3 sequence (DNA): TGTGCCAGTAGTTACAGGGTGGCCGGGGAGCTGTTTTTT. Together with reference TRBV19 and TRBJ2-2, the CDR3 gives the full variable domain: DGGITQSPKYLFRKEGQNVTLSCEQNLNHDAMYWYRQDPGQGLRLIYYSQIVNDFQKGDIAEGYSVSREKKESFPLTVTSAQKNPTAFYLCASSYRVAGELFFGEGSRLTVL.

The chain links TRBV5-1 to TRBJ2-7, with 12 bases aligning to TRBD1. CDR3 length equals 14 residues. Per germline, CDR1 SGHRS and CDR2 YFSETQ. The V and J ends lost 3 bases and 6 bases, in that order; junction bases with no gene match: 4. The CDR3 nucleotides read TGCGCCAGCAGCTCGGGACAGGGGGCTCCCGAGCAGTACTTC. It translates to CASSSGQGAPEQYF. Full variable domain (remainder filled in from reference TRBV5-1 and TRBJ2-7): KAGVTQTPRYLIKTRGQQVTLSCSPISGHRSVSWYQQTPGQGLQFLFEYFSETQRNKGNFPGRFSGRQFSNSRSEMNVSTLELGDSALYLCASSSGQGAPEQYFGPGTRLTVT.

J is TRBJ2-2 and V is TRBV11-3; no definite D call. The germline V gene has CDR1 SGHNT and CDR2 YENEEA. This CDR3 comprises 14 residues. The ends were cut back, 5 bases at V and 3 bases at J, with 10 bases in the middle. The CDR3 DNA sequence: TGTGCCAGCAGCGAATACAAGTACACCGGGGAGCTGTTTTTT. It specifies CASSEYKYTGELFF.

V and J are TRBV27 and TRBJ2-1; no firm D call. Germline V CDR1 and CDR2: MNHEY, SMNVEV (reference sequence). There are 12 residues in the CDR3. Trimming removed 8 bases at V and 0 bases at J, with 5 bases between. The CDR3 sequence is CASLSSYNEQFF. The CDR3 DNA reads TGTGCCAGCCTCTCCTCCTACAATGAGCAGTTCTTC.

The chain has TRBV19 and TRBJ1-3; TRBD1 matches 8 bases. Unmatched junction bases numbered 10, after V lost 5 bases and J lost 7 bases. The CDR3 loop spans 15 amino acids. Germline lookup yields CDR1 LNHDA and CDR2 SQIVND (reference sequence). CDR3 nucleotides: TGTGCCAGTAGTGCAGCAGGGGGCGGCTTGAACACCATATATTTT. Protein product: CASSAAGGGLNTIYF.

This chain uses TRBV29-1 with TRBJ1-1; no clear D. The CDR3 spans 13 residues. Germline V gives CDR1 SQVTM, CDR2 ANQGSEA. Trimming shortened V by 3 bases and J by 4 bases, and 12 bases separated the two germline ends. This CDR3 is CSVEGGGFTEAFF. The CDR3 DNA follows: TGCAGCGTTGAGGGAGGAGGGTTCACTGAAGCTTTCTTT.

The gene calls are TRBV30 and TRBJ2-2; D is ambiguous. There are 12 residues in the CDR3. Trimming removed 1 base from V and 3 bases from J, with 3 bases in between. Per the germline V gene, CDR1 is GTSNPN and CDR2 is SVGIG (reference sequence). CDR3 DNA: TGTGCCTGGAGTGCGGACACCGGGGAGCTGTTTTTT. This gives the protein CAWSADTGELFF.

V is TRBV19 and J is TRBJ1-3; 11 positions match TRBD1. V trimming: 6 bases; J trimming: 6 bases; junction bases outside the gene matches: 4. CDR3 length: 14 amino acids. Germline lookup yields CDR1 LNHDA and CDR2 SQIVND (reference sequence). CDR3 nucleotides: TGTGCCAGTAGGCTGGGACAGGGGGTAAACACCATATATTTT. It yields the protein CASRLGQGVNTIYF.

The V call is TRBV11-3, the J call TRBJ1-1; 9 bases map to TRBD1. CDR1 SGHNT and CDR2 YENEEA come from the germline V gene. The V segment lost 5 bases and the J segment 5 bases; nucleotides outside the gene matches: 9. The CDR3 is made up of 15 amino acids. CDR3 DNA: TGTGCCAGCAGCCCCTCCGGGACAGGGACGACTGAAGCTTTCTTT. It specifies CASSPSGTGTTEAFF.

The chain recombines TRBV7-9 with TRBJ2-2, with a possible D match to TRBD1 (6 bases). Trimming took off 5 bases at V and 6 bases at J, with 16 bases between the two ends. Germline values: CDR1 SEHNR, CDR2 FQNEAQ (reference sequence). This CDR3 spans 15 amino acids. The CDR3 DNA sequence: TGTGCCAGCAGCCGAACAGGGTTTGGAGCCGGGGAGCTGTTTTTT. This codes for CASSRTGFGAGELFF.

This chain links TRBV5-8 with TRBJ2-2; D perhaps matches TRBD2 (5 bases). The CDR3 length is 16 residues. The germline V gene encodes CDR1 SGHTS and CDR2 YDEGEE. Deletions cut 0 bases from V and 4 bases from J, with 13 bases between. CDR3 sequence reads: CASSLAVASFTGELFF. The CDR3 DNA sequence: TGTGCCAGCAGCTTGGCCGTGGCTAGCTTCACCGGGGAGCTGTTTTTT.

The rearrangement links TRBV11-2 to TRBJ2-5; 8 bases are a match to TRBD2. Germline V gives CDR1 SGHAT, CDR2 FQNNGV. The CDR3 runs to 15 residues. The trim removed 3 bases at V and 5 bases at J, leaving 8 bases unmatched. In DNA form, the CDR3 reads TGTGCCAGCAGCTTCCTTGGACTAGCTGAGGAGACCCAGTACTTC. Translating gives CASSFLGLAEETQYF.

The gene calls are TRBV9 and TRBJ2-5; D gene ambiguous. Between the trimmed V and J ends, which lost 0 bases and 7 bases, there was a span of 7 bases. This CDR3 has 12 residues. Germline CDR1 and CDR2: SGDLS and YYNGEE. The CDR3 loop reads CASSVERGTQYF. CDR3 coding DNA: TGTGCCAGCAGCGTAGAAAGAGGGACCCAGTACTTC.

This clone was detected once. The chain recombines TRBV30 with TRBJ2-5; 8 nucleotides line up with TRBD2. Germline CDR1 reads GTSNPN; CDR2 reads SVGIG (reference sequence). V gave up 2 bases and J gave up 6 bases; unmatched junction bases: 11. This CDR3 comprises 15 residues. The CDR3 sequence: CAWSPIAGGRKTQYF. The CDR3 region has the DNA TGTGCCTGGAGTCCCATCGCGGGGGGCCGAAAGACCCAGTACTTC.

This chain links TRBV30 with TRBJ1-1; D is undetermined. V shed 1 base and J shed 2 bases, with 8 bases lying between them. The CDR3 consists of 13 residues. Germline V CDR1 and CDR2: GTSNPN, SVGIG (reference sequence). CDR3 nucleotides: TGTGCCTGGAGTGAGACATCCAACACTGAAGCTTTCTTT. This gives the protein CAWSETSNTEAFF.

This sequence joins TRBV19 and TRBJ2-3; weak D call: TRBD1 (7 bases). CDR1 and CDR2 from the germline V gene are LNHDA and SQIVND (reference sequence). Deletions cut 5 bases from V and 7 bases from J, with 19 bases between. The CDR3 is 15 amino acids. The CDR3 sequence is CASSPSRGRLNTQYF. The CDR3 nucleotides read TGTGCCAGTAGTCCCAGCAGGGGGAGGTTGAATACGCAGTATTTT.

The V call is TRBV7-3, the J call TRBJ1-1; the D is unclear. Germline V lookup: CDR1 SGHTA, CDR2 FQGTGA. The V end lost 6 bases, the J end lost 3 bases, and 17 bases lay between the germline ends. CDR3 length: 15 amino acids. CDR3 DNA sequence: TGTGCCAGCAGTCCTCAGCCCGAGGTGGACACTGAAGCTTTCTTT. Translation: CASSPQPEVDTEAFF.

V usage is TRBV18 and J usage is TRBJ1-1; 7 nucleotides agree with TRBD1. This CDR3 comprises 16 residues. Trimming at V came to 4 bases and at J to 0 bases, leaving 8 bases not matched to a gene. Germline CDR1 and CDR2: KGHSH and LQKENI. CDR3 amino acids: CASSLNTGTVNTEAFF. The CDR3, as DNA: TGTGCCAGCTCACTGAATACCGGGACAGTGAACACTGAAGCTTTCTTT.

This chain joins TRBV19 and TRBJ2-1, with 14 bases aligning to TRBD2. Per germline, CDR1 LNHDA and CDR2 SQIVND (reference sequence). The ends lost 6 bases at V and 1 base at J; junction bases unmatched: 14. This CDR3 region has 20 residues. The CDR3 loop is CASRNTAGTSGRVSYNEQFF. For the CDR3, the DNA is TGTGCCAGTAGGAATACGGCCGGGACTAGCGGGAGAGTGTCCTACAATGAGCAGTTCTTC.

The chain links TRBV5-1 to TRBJ2-7, with D perhaps matching TRBD1 (5 bases). V dropped 0 bases and J dropped 2 bases, with 9 bases sitting between them. This CDR3 is built from 14 residues. Per the germline V gene, CDR1 is SGHRS and CDR2 is YFSETQ. CDR3 sequence (DNA): TGCGCCAGCAGCTTGGCTGGGGCTGCCTACGAGCAGTACTTC. It specifies CASSLAGAAYEQYF.

V and J are TRBV6-5 and TRBJ2-6; D may be TRBD1 (6 bases). Germline CDR1 and CDR2: MNHEY and SVGAGI. The CDR3 covers 15 residues. V gave up 5 bases and J gave up 1 base, with 9 bases separating them. CDR3 amino acids: CASSRTGSGANVLTF. Written as DNA, the CDR3 is TGTGCCAGCAGTCGAACAGGGTCTGGGGCCAACGTCCTGACTTTC.

This chain links TRBV5-1 with TRBJ2-5; TRBD2 is a possible D gene (7 bases). Germline lookup yields CDR1 SGHRS and CDR2 YFSETQ. Trimming pared 0 bases from V and 5 bases from J, leaving 17 bases between. The CDR3 length is 16 residues. In DNA, the CDR3 is TGCGCCAGCAGCTTGGTGGCGGGGGCCGCCAGCGAGACCCAGTACTTC. Encoded protein: CASSLVAGAASETQYF.

This chain connects TRBV10-2 to TRBJ1-1; the D is unclear. V lost 5 bases and J lost 1, with 11 bases in between. Looked up from germline, CDR1 is WSHSY and CDR2 is SAAADI. The CDR3 loop spans 14 amino acids. CDR3 sequence reads: CASSRSSGNTEAFF. CDR3 DNA sequence: TGCGCCAGCAGTAGGTCGAGCGGGAACACTGAAGCTTTCTTT.

For the CDR3, the DNA is TGTGCCAGCATGAATAGCGGGAGGTACGAGCAGTACTTC. Its protein is CASMNSGRYEQYF. The chain is built from TRBV11-3 and TRBJ2-7, with 10 bases fitting TRBD2. The length of the CDR3 is 13 residues. V was pared by 7 bases and J by 4 bases, with 4 bases of the junction left unmatched. The V gene's germline CDR1 is SGHNT and CDR2 YENEEA.

The chain carries TRBV5-1 and TRBJ1-2, with D tentatively TRBD1 (6 bases). The ends were cut back, 5 bases at V and 7 bases at J, with 30 bases in the middle. CDR1 is SGHRS and CDR2 is YFSETQ in the germline V gene. The CDR3 contains 18 residues. In DNA, the CDR3 is TGCGCCAGCAGGGCCGCAGGCGGGCGGACAGACGGTACAGGTGGCTACACCTTC. It encodes CASRAAGGRTDGTGGYTF. The full variable domain, with the rest looked up from reference TRBV5-1 and TRBJ1-2, is KAGVTQTPRYLIKTRGQQVTLSCSPISGHRSVSWYQQTPGQGLQFLFEYFSETQRNKGNFPGRFSGRQFSNSRSEMNVSTLELGDSALYLCASRAAGGRTDGTGGYTFGSGTRLTVV.

This clone was picked up one time. The chain recombines TRBV15 with TRBJ2-1, with TRBD1 matching over 9 bases. Germline V CDR1 and CDR2: LNHNV, YYDKDF (reference sequence). This CDR3 spans 15 amino acids. V lost 5 bases, J lost 6 bases, and 8 bases stayed unmatched. The CDR3 sequence is CATSGRQGGINEQFF. The CDR3 DNA follows: TGTGCCACCAGCGGGCGACAGGGGGGGATCAATGAGCAGTTCTTC.

The genes are TRBV10-3 and TRBJ2-7; D gene uncertain. CDR3 length: 13 residues. Trimming took 2 bases from V and 7 from J, leaving 12 bases between them. CDR1 ENHRY and CDR2 SYGVKD come from the germline V gene. The CDR3 loop reads CAISELLVVEQYF. Written as DNA, the CDR3 is TGTGCCATCAGTGAGCTTCTTGTAGTTGAGCAGTACTTC.

This chain connects TRBV29-1 to TRBJ1-2, with D possibly TRBD1 on 5 matching bases. The CDR3 contains 14 residues. The germline V and J ends were trimmed by 4 bases and 6 bases, with 18 bases remaining between them. Germline V gives CDR1 SQVTM, CDR2 ANQGSEA. The CDR3, as DNA: TGCAGCGTTGTCGGGGGGACGGGGATCCATGGCTACACCTTC. Translating gives CSVVGGTGIHGYTF.